This TCR beta chain is from a study of blood T cell repertoires in COVID-19. Overall study context: Sites across the United States, Italy and Spain contributed samples from acute and convalescent COVID-19. The analysed material was cDNA or gDNA that came from T cells, B-cell-depleted T cells, or PBMCs.

In the original processing: For nucleated cells, counts were estimated from reference gene primer amplification. Repertoires were generated with immunoSEQ multiplex PCR, while TCRdb's copy carries only in-frame clones and drops some. V and J calls and clone size are copied from that table; D and trimming were computed from the DNA. The sample contains about 130,000 clones, approximately 81% of which appear only once. The V gene's germline CDR1 is LGHNA and CDR2 YNFKEQ. V was shortened by 1 base and J by 3 bases, with 19 bases between the two germline ends. The CDR3 totals 17 residues. In its sample, this clone was seen a few times.

The origin of this receptor is a man in his forties or fifties with active or convalescent COVID-19. Sequencing was done on a sample of peripheral blood. The chain uses TRBV4-2 and TRBJ2-7; possibly TRBD1 for D (5 bases). The CDR3 protein is CASSQVYLDTSNYEQYF. As DNA, the CDR3 is TGTGCCAGCAGCCAAGTCTATTTGGACACTTCTAACTACGAGCAGTACTTC.